A single sample gave rise to the 32 T cell receptor beta chains below, sequenced in a study of tumor-infiltrating lymphocytes in primary liver carcinoma. Total RNA and DNA came together from around 20-30 mg of bulk tissue without cell sorting. Synthesis of TCR beta cDNA was carried out from around 540 ng total RNA with a constant-region primer. Libraries covering TCR beta were generated through three nested multiplex PCR rounds (using a slightly modified ARM-PCR). The first two PCR rounds used TRBV1-TRBV30 primers with a Cbeta primer, approximately 9 cycles each. TCRdb called the multiplex PCR reads again in MiXCR, with one record for every CDR3 protein. The sample has some 190,000 distinct CDR3 sequences; roughly 80% are singletons. Material for sequencing was tumor tissue from primary liver carcinoma. Receptor source: a man in his forties or fifties with primary liver carcinoma and hepatitis B virus infection.

On this clonotype itself: Sequence at one end of the junction differs from germline and may be a read error. This rearrangement joins TRBV4-2 to TRBJ2-1; weak D call: TRBD2 (6 bases). The CDR3 runs to 13 residues. Germline V gives CDR1 LGHNA, CDR2 YNFKEQ. This CDR3 reads CVSIAARDYEQFF. CDR3 nucleotide sequence: TGTGTCAGCATCGCAGCGCGGGACTATGAGCAGTTCTTC.

Note on this clonotype: The junction departs from germline at one end; a sequencing error may be responsible. V is TRBV11-2 and J is TRBJ2-7, with 9 bases matching TRBD1. The CDR3 extends over 15 amino acids. Germline values: CDR1 SGHAT, CDR2 FQNNGV. The CDR3: CGSSLRWTGENEQYF. In DNA, the CDR3 is TGTGGCAGCAGCTTACGGTGGACAGGGGAGAACGAGCAGTACTTC.

About this clonotype itself: No conserved phenylalanine or tryptophan is present at the end of the CDR3, so a read error is the likely explanation. The rearrangement uses TRBV14 and TRBJ2-1; 8 bases align to TRBD2. The length of the CDR3 is 17 residues. CDR1 is SGHDN, CDR2 FVKESK, per germline. CDR3: CASSQDTGLGKYNGQFI. The CDR3 DNA follows: TGTGCCAGCAGCCAAGATACGGGACTAGGTAAATATAATGGGCAGTTCATC.

To note about this clonotype: The CDR3 end shows no conserved phenylalanine or tryptophan, and so a read error is likely. V and J are TRBV6-1 and TRBJ2-3; no clear D. The CDR3 is made up of 11 amino acids. Looked up from germline, CDR1 is MNHNS and CDR2 is SASEGT. The CDR3 DNA is TGTGCCAGCAGCCACACAGATACACAGTATTCT. The encoded protein is CASSHTDTQYS.

The chain uses TRBV10-2 and TRBJ2-5, with 9 bases matching TRBD2. Germline V gives CDR1 WSHSY, CDR2 SAAADI. V lost 2 bases, J lost 8 bases, and 12 bases stayed unmatched. The CDR3 is made up of 16 amino acids. In DNA, the CDR3 is TGCGCCAGCAGTGAGGATGGAGCGGGAGGCTGGGATACCCAGTACTTC. This gives the protein CASSEDGAGGWDTQYF.

This clonotype has at least ten counts. This chain joins TRBV5-4 and TRBJ2-2; 7 positions match TRBD2. J was trimmed by 2 bases and V by 3 bases; bases with no gene match: 4. CDR1 and CDR2 (germline): SGHNT, YYREEE (reference sequence). The CDR3 contains 15 residues. CDR3 amino acids: CASSWDYFNTGELFF. The CDR3 nucleotides read TGTGCCAGCAGCTGGGACTACTTCAACACCGGGGAGCTGTTTTTT.

As regards this clonotype: At one end the junction does not follow the germline gene, possibly because of a read error. This chain uses TRBV4-1 with TRBJ2-1; a weak D match, TRBD1 (6 bases). The germline CDR1 and CDR2 sequences are MGHRA and YSYEKL. The CDR3 totals 17 residues. In DNA form, the CDR3 reads TGCGCCGGCAGTCCCGAAAGGGGGACGAGCTCCTACAATGAGGAGTTCTTC. Protein sequence: CAGSPERGTSSYNEEFF.

Concerning this clonotype: An end of the junction does not agree with germline; a read error may underlie this. The chain joins TRBV6-1 to TRBJ2-2; 11 bases align to TRBD1. This CDR3 is 15 amino acids long. CDR1 is MNHNS and CDR2 is SASEGT in the germline V gene. CDR3 region: CASRTGGGGAWELFF. The CDR3 DNA is TGTGCAAGCAGGACAGGGGGCGGAGGAGCCTGGGAACTGTTTTTT.

This chain joins TRBV6-5 and TRBJ2-7; D might be TRBD1 (6 bases). V was cut by 5 bases and J by 7 bases, with 24 bases left in between. This CDR3 spans 16 amino acids. Germline V gives CDR1 MNHEY, CDR2 SVGAGI. Here the CDR3 DNA reads TGTGCCAGCAGTCACCCGATGGGGGCGAGAAATGGAGAGCAGTACTTC. Its protein is CASSHPMGARNGEQYF.

This clonotype has a handful of counts. One end of the junction fails to match germline, which may point to a read error. The J gene is TRBJ2-1, the V gene TRBV11-1; TRBD2 matches at 8 bases. The CDR3 consists of 15 residues. Germline values: CDR1 SGHAT, CDR2 FQDESV (reference sequence). CDR3 sequence (DNA): TGTGTCAGCAGCTGGACCGGGCGGGGGGACAATGAGCAGTTCTTC. Its protein product is CVSSWTGRGDNEQFF.

On this clonotype: Mismatch with germline at one junction end may stem from a read error. V usage is TRBV29-1 and J usage is TRBJ1-1; a possible D gene is TRBD1 (5 bases). Germline V lookup: CDR1 SQVTM, CDR2 ANQGSEA. There are 10 residues in the CDR3. CDR3 coding DNA: TGCAGCGTCTCTCAGGGCAGGGCTTTGTTT. This sequence encodes CSVSQGRALF. The full variable domain, with the rest looked up from reference TRBV29-1 and TRBJ1-1, is SAVISQKPSRDICQRGTSLTIQCQVDSQVTMMFWYRQQPGQSLTLIATANQGSEATYESGFVIDKFPISRPNLTFSTLTVSNMSPEDSSIYLCSVSQGRALFGQGTRLTVV.

For this clonotype: This may stem from a read error, because a much larger clone lies one nucleotide away. The chain carries TRBV30 and TRBJ1-2; no clear D. Trimming shortened V by 4 bases and J by 4 bases, and 16 bases separated the two germline ends. Germline V gene data show CDR1 as GTSNPN and CDR2 as SVGIG (reference sequence). This CDR3 comprises 14 residues. CDR3 sequence: CAWNGTPQFYGYTF. CDR3 DNA sequence: TGTGCCTGGAATGGAACCCCCCAATTCTATGGCTACACCTTC.

The chain couples TRBV6-2 or TRBV6-3 to TRBJ1-1; the D gene is possibly TRBD1 (6 bases). Germline lookup yields CDR1 MNHEY and CDR2 SVGEGT. The V end was cut by 9 bases, the J end by 0 bases, with 14 bases between. The CDR3 runs 14 residues. The DNA for the CDR3 is TGTGCCAGTCGGCAAGGGGGAATGAACACTGAAGCTTTCTTT. Translated, it gives CASRQGGMNTEAFF.

This CDR3 reads CASSLGSSFYYNEQFF. CDR3 DNA sequence: TGCGCCAGCAGCTTGGGTAGCAGCTTTTACTACAATGAGCAGTTCTTC. This chain joins TRBV5-1 and TRBJ2-1, with D unclear. CDR1 SGHRS and CDR2 YFSETQ come from the germline V gene. The V end lost 0 bases, the J end lost 3 bases, and 13 bases lay between the germline ends. The CDR3 loop spans 16 amino acids.

J is TRBJ1-1 and V is TRBV29-1; D uncertain. V lost 5 bases and J lost 7, with 20 bases in between. The CDR3 sequence is 14 residues long. CDR1 and CDR2 from the germline V gene are SQVTM and ANQGSEA. The CDR3 protein is CSVLLLHERSEAFF. The CDR3 DNA reads as TGCAGCGTTCTACTCCTCCATGAGAGGAGTGAAGCTTTCTTT.

Remarks on this clonotype: This may be a read error, as it is one base from a much larger clone. This chain uses TRBV28 with TRBJ1-2; no clear D. CDR1 and CDR2 from the germline V gene are MDHEN and SYDVKM. The CDR3 is 16 residues long. The ends were cut back, 5 bases at V and 4 bases at J, with 20 bases in the middle. CDR3 nucleotide sequence: TGTGCCAGCAGTCCCGCGTTAATAGGACGGCTCTATGGCTACACCTTC. This encodes CASSPALIGRLYGYTF.

V usage is TRBV29-1 and J usage is TRBJ2-1; D remains ambiguous. This CDR3 spans 13 amino acids. Germline V gene lookup returns CDR1 SQVTM and CDR2 ANQGSEA. V was trimmed by 6 bases and J by 6 bases, leaving 15 bases between them. Here the CDR3 DNA reads TGCAGCGTCCAAACCATTAGCAGCAATGAGCAGTTCTTC. Translation: CSVQTISSNEQFF.

To note about this clonotype: The CDR3 ends on some other residue instead of the conserved phenylalanine or tryptophan, so this is likely a read error. The rearrangement uses TRBV29-1 and TRBJ2-1; TRBD2 aligns across 8 bases. This CDR3 is built from 13 residues. V lost 8 bases, J lost 7 bases, and 10 bases stayed unmatched. Germline V gene data show CDR1 as SQVTM and CDR2 as ANQGSEA. As DNA, the CDR3 is TGCAGCTCCGGGACTAGTAACTGGAATGAGCAGTTCTCC. Translation: CSSGTSNWNEQFS.

The rearrangement joins TRBV6-5 to TRBJ2-1; 7 bases line up with TRBD2. V dropped 10 bases and J dropped 8; count of bases not matched to a gene: 14. In germline, CDR1 is MNHEY, CDR2 SVGAGI. This CDR3 is built from 14 residues. The chain's CDR3 is CANAKIAGGDEQFF. The DNA of the CDR3 is TGTGCCAACGCCAAGATAGCGGGCGGGGATGAGCAGTTCTTC.

This clonotype showed up just once. Germline and junction disagree at one end, which may indicate a read error. The V gene is TRBV5-5, the J gene TRBJ2-2; D may match TRBD1 or TRBD2 (5 bases each). This CDR3 has 12 amino acids. CDR1 is SGHKS, CDR2 YYEKEE, per germline (reference sequence). CDR3 nucleotide sequence: TGTGCCAGCAGACTCCACACCAGGGAGCTGTTGTTT. Translated, it gives CASRLHTRELLF.

Concerning this clonotype: This likely comes from a read error, as the CDR3 has no conserved phenylalanine or tryptophan at its end. The chain links TRBV14 to TRBJ2-1; perhaps TRBD1 as D (6 bases). Germline CDR1 is SGHDN and CDR2 is FVKESK. CDR3 size: 16 residues. Trimming pared 7 bases from V and 6 bases from J, leaving 22 bases between. The CDR3 nucleotides are TGTGCCAGCAACCCTAGGACAGTGTTGGGGTTCAATGAGCAGTTCTTA. This gives the protein CASNPRTVLGFNEQFL.

As for this clonotype: The junction departs from the called germline gene at one end, perhaps through a read error. CDR3 residues: CASSLWGGATEVFF. DNA of the CDR3: TGTGCCAGCAGCCTTTGGGGGGGCGCCACTGAAGTTTTCTTT. The rearrangement uses TRBV28 and TRBJ1-1, with D possibly being TRBD1 (6 bases). This CDR3 contains 14 residues. CDR1 is MDHEN, CDR2 SYDVKM, per germline. Complete variable domain (other parts from reference TRBV28 and TRBJ1-1): DVKVTQSSRYLVKRTGEKVFLECVQDMDHENMFWYRQDPGLGLRLIYFSYDVKMKEKGDIPEGYSVSREKKERFSLILESASTNQTSMYLCASSLWGGATEVFFGQGTRLTVV.

This clonotype was recorded at least ten times. The chain is built from TRBV28 and TRBJ1-2; D not resolved. The CDR3 length is 11 residues. Germline V gives CDR1 MDHEN, CDR2 SYDVKM. Trimming shortened V by 6 bases and J by 8 bases, and 10 bases separated the two germline ends. The CDR3 protein is CASSTTPGYTF. The CDR3 DNA is TGTGCCAGCAGCACTACTCCGGGCTACACCTTC.

The chain links TRBV24-1 to TRBJ2-1; no firm D call. The ends were cut back, 3 bases at V and 5 bases at J, with 10 bases in the middle. The CDR3 runs 14 residues. Per germline, CDR1 KGHDR and CDR2 SFDVKD. CDR3 sequence reads: CATSDPVGHNEQFF. The DNA for the CDR3 is TGTGCCACCAGTGATCCAGTGGGCCACAATGAGCAGTTCTTC.

A remark on this clonotype: The final CDR3 position lacks the conserved phenylalanine or tryptophan, pointing to a likely read error. The chain has TRBV6-5 and TRBJ2-5; D gene unclear. Germline assignment: CDR1 MNHEY and CDR2 SVGAGI. The CDR3 covers 13 residues. This CDR3 reads CAGSEREQETQYS. CDR3 DNA sequence: TGTGCCGGCAGTGAAAGAGAACAAGAGACCCAGTACTCC.

Comments on this clonotype: A read error may explain this, as a much larger clone is one base away. V is TRBV10-3 and J is TRBJ1-1; D is possibly TRBD1 (5 bases). The CDR3 covers 14 residues. Germline CDR1 is ENHRY and CDR2 is SYGVKD. For the CDR3, the DNA is TGTGTCATCAGTACATCCGGGGGGGAGACTGAAGCTTTCTTT. It encodes CVISTSGGETEAFF.

Of note for this clonotype: This CDR3 is missing its conserved last phenylalanine or tryptophan, likely due to a read error. The chain uses TRBV11-1 and TRBJ1-2; tentatively, D is TRBD1 (5 bases). CDR3 length: 15 amino acids. Germline V CDR1 and CDR2: SGHAT, FQDESV (reference sequence). CDR3: CGSCTSAGLIPGYTI. CDR3 in DNA: TGTGGCAGCTGCACGTCGGCAGGGTTGATCCCTGGCTACACCATC.

About this clonotype itself: Mismatch with germline at one junction end may stem from a read error. The chain uses TRBV11-3 and TRBJ2-1; D remains unclear. The CDR3 loop spans 14 amino acids. From germline, CDR1 is SGHNT and CDR2 YENEEA. This CDR3 is CVSSLVVSNNEQFF. CDR3 DNA sequence: TGTGTCAGCAGCTTAGTGGTGAGCAACAATGAGCAGTTCTTC.

Comment on this clonotype: At one boundary the junction diverges from the germline segment, which might be a read error. The chain links TRBV5-4 to TRBJ2-3, with D unresolved. The CDR3 consists of 17 residues. The germline V gene encodes CDR1 SGHNT and CDR2 YYREEE (reference sequence). CDR3 amino acids: CANINRASGTSTDTQYF. Written as DNA, the CDR3 is TGCGCCAACATTAACAGAGCCTCCGGAACTAGCACAGATACGCAGTATTTT.

On this clonotype itself: Here the CDR3 omits its conserved ending phenylalanine or tryptophan, so a read error is the likely source. The chain is built from TRBV12-3 or TRBV12-4 and TRBJ2-2; D might be TRBD2 (6 bases). The CDR3 covers 16 residues. This CDR3 is CVSNLAPAGVTGELFL. The CDR3, as DNA: TGTGTCAGCAATTTAGCTCCAGCGGGTGTGACCGGGGAGCTGTTTCTT.

In regard to this clonotype: At one boundary the junction diverges from the germline segment, which might be a read error. The V and J genes are TRBV14 and TRBJ2-6; D possibly uses TRBD1 or TRBD2 (5 bases each). This CDR3 comprises 16 residues. CDR1 and CDR2 from the germline V gene are SGHDN and FVKESK. CDR3 in amino acids: CVSSSTQTGHANDLTF. As DNA, the CDR3 is TGTGTCAGCAGCTCCACCCAGACGGGGCACGCCAACGACCTGACTTTC.

Regarding this clonotype: Relative to the germline gene, one junction end is altered; a read error may explain this. The chain is built from TRBV6-5 and TRBJ1-2, with D possibly matching TRBD1 (5 bases). The CDR3 runs 14 residues. Germline V gene lookup returns CDR1 MNHEY and CDR2 SVGAGI. CDR3 nucleotide sequence: TGTGCCAGCAGTTTCGGGGGACGGATCTATGGCTACACTTTC. This codes for CASSFGGRIYGYTF.